Listed below are T cell receptor beta chains from one sample, sequenced in a study of CD8+ T cells in alopecia areata. TCRdb keeps only in-frame clones here, not all; method: immunoSEQ multiplex PCR. The sample shows 75,000 to 85,000 clones, approximately 72% of them seen only once. The sample was CD8+ T cells sorted from blood, taken at week 24, from a patient treated with tofacitinib. The receptors derive from a human donor with alopecia areata. Both conserved end residues are part of each CDR3. D genes are given only for firm matches. Some rows mark clone size as missing; the rest say once, few, many or name a class of expanded clone.

few	TRBV6-5	TRBJ2-1	.	CASRAGNEQFF	TGTGCCAGCAGGGCCGGGAATGAGCAGTTCTTC
.	TRBV7-2	TRBJ1-2	.	CASSLDGGLGYGYTF	TGTGCCAGCAGCTTAGACGGGGGCTTGGGCTATGGCTACACCTTC
.	TRBV7-9	TRBJ2-5	.	CASSLAIGVRETQYF	TGTGCCAGCAGCTTAGCGATAGGGGTTCGGGAGACCCAGTACTTC
.	TRBV7-6	TRBJ1-5	.	CASSSEGGGIPQHF	TGTGCCAGCAGCTCAGAAGGGGGGGGAATACCCCAGCATTTT
.	TRBV7-9	TRBJ1-1	.	CASSLAGNTEAFF	TGTGCCAGCAGCTTGGCTGGGAACACTGAAGCTTTCTTT
.	TRBV5-6	TRBJ1-1	TRBD1	CASSLALNRGTEAFF	TGTGCCAGCAGCTTGGCCCTGAACAGGGGGACTGAAGCTTTCTTT
few	TRBV29-1	TRBJ2-3	.	CSVVKGKHTDTQYF	TGCAGCGTTGTAAAGGGAAAGCACACAGATACGCAGTATTTT
.	TRBV14	TRBJ2-2	.	CASSHPGGELFF	TGTGCCAGCAGCCACCCTGGCGGGGAGCTGTTTTTT
.	TRBV6-5	TRBJ1-1	.	CASSYNRGTEAFF	TGTGCCAGCAGTTACAACAGAGGCACTGAAGCTTTCTTT
.	TRBV5-6	TRBJ1-4	.	CASSSLRSDQGGEKLFF	TGTGCCAGCAGCTCCCTACGCTCAGATCAGGGAGGTGAAAAACTGTTTTTT
once	TRBV29-1	TRBJ2-6	.	CSVEVWGISGANVLTF	TGCAGCGTTGAAGTTTGGGGGATATCCGGGGCCAACGTCCTGACTTTC
.	TRBV6-6	TRBJ1-1	.	CASRMGQNTEAFF	TGTGCCAGCAGGATGGGACAGAACACTGAAGCTTTCTTT
.	TRBV5-4	TRBJ1-1	.	CASSGGPPGAFF	TGTGCCAGCAGCGGGGGCCCGCCGGGCGCTTTCTTT
.	TRBV12-5	TRBJ2-5	TRBD1	CASGSSGTGSQETQYF	TGTGCTAGTGGTTCTTCCGGGACAGGTAGCCAAGAGACCCAGTACTTC
.	TRBV4-1	TRBJ2-1	.	CASSQSGVNEQFF	TGCGCCAGCAGCCAATCAGGGGTCAATGAGCAGTTCTTC
.	TRBV12-5	TRBJ2-2	TRBD1	CASGLGDRGYTGELLF	TGTGCTAGTGGTTTGGGAGACAGGGGTTACACCGGGGAGCTGCTTTTT
.	TRBV4-3	TRBJ2-7	TRBD2	CASSQDRAGGHNEQYF	TGCGCCAGCAGCCAAGATCGGGCGGGAGGGCACAACGAGCAGTACTTC
few	TRBV7-9	TRBJ2-5	.	CASSLAPRETQYF	TGTGCCAGCAGCTTAGCGCCGCGGGAGACCCAGTACTTC
.	TRBV5-6	TRBJ2-5	.	CASSLVSGEETQYF	TGTGCCAGCAGCTTGGTTAGCGGAGAAGAAACCCAGTACTTC
.	TRBV5-1	TRBJ2-7	.	CASSLGSDRSYEQYF	TGCGCCAGCAGCTTGGGCAGCGATCGCTCCTACGAGCAGTACTTC
.	TRBV5-8	TRBJ2-7	TRBD1	CASSLQGFEQYF	TGTGCCAGCAGTCTACAGGGGTTCGAGCAGTACTTC
.	TRBV30	TRBJ2-2	TRBD1	CAWRAGQVSGELFF	TGTGCCTGGAGGGCGGGACAGGTGTCCGGGGAGCTGTTTTTT
.	TRBV4-1	TRBJ2-3	.	CASSQDVHTDTQYF	TGCGCCAGCAGCCAAGATGTTCACACAGATACGCAGTATTTT
.	TRBV4-3	TRBJ1-5	.	CASSQEWQGPGDSNQPQHF	TGCGCCAGCAGCCAAGAATGGCAGGGACCGGGAGATAGCAATCAGCCCCAGCATTTT
.	TRBV4-1	TRBJ2-7	.	CASSSHSYEQYF	TGCGCCAGCAGCTCCCACAGCTACGAGCAGTACTTC
.	TRBV7-2	TRBJ2-7	.	CASSLLRAYEQYF	TGTGCCAGCAGCTTACTCAGGGCGTACGAGCAGTACTTC
.	TRBV5-6	TRBJ2-3	TRBD2	CASSFTITSSGGALNTQYF	TGTGCCAGCAGTTTTACTATTACCTCGAGCGGGGGGGCTTTGAATACGCAGTATTTT
.	TRBV27	TRBJ2-7	.	CASSLSAGPYEQYF	TGTGCCAGCAGTTTATCCGCGGGCCCCTACGAGCAGTACTTC
.	TRBV27	TRBJ1-1	.	CASSSGRTTEAFF	TGTGCCAGCAGTTCCGGACGGACCACTGAAGCTTTCTTT
.	TRBV4-1	TRBJ2-7	.	CASSGESSYEQYF	TGCGCCAGCAGCGGCGAGTCCTCCTACGAGCAGTACTTC
.	TRBV9	TRBJ2-1	TRBD2	CASSPGLGPHEQFF	TGTGCCAGCAGCCCCGGACTAGGGCCCCATGAGCAGTTCTTC
few	TRBV19	TRBJ2-2	.	CASKETGWNTGELFF	TGTGCCAGCAAAGAAACAGGGTGGAACACCGGGGAGCTGTTTTTT
once	TRBV6-6	TRBJ2-5	.	CASLGQETQYF	TGTGCCAGCCTGGGACAAGAGACCCAGTACTTC
.	TRBV27	TRBJ2-7	.	CASSLGYEQYF	TGTGCCAGCAGTTTAGGCTACGAGCAGTACTTC
.	TRBV4-3	TRBJ2-1	.	CASSQGLGDNEQFF	TGCGCCAGCAGCCAAGGACTTGGAGACAATGAGCAGTTCTTC
few	TRBV19	TRBJ2-4	.	CASSISPTAGNIQYF	TGTGCCAGTAGTATTTCGCCCACGGCGGGGAACATTCAGTACTTC
.	TRBV7-3	TRBJ2-1	TRBD2	CASSSVGGLAGEDSYNEQFF	TGTGCCAGCAGCTCCGTCGGAGGACTAGCGGGAGAGGACTCCTACAATGAGCAGTTCTTC
.	TRBV5-6	TRBJ2-1	.	CASSLESADEQFF	TGTGCCAGCAGCTTGGAATCGGCTGATGAGCAGTTCTTC
.	TRBV5-6	TRBJ1-2	.	CASSLNDYGYTF	TGTGCCAGCAGCTTGAATGACTATGGCTACACCTTC
.	TRBV7-6	TRBJ2-1	TRBD1	CASRTGQGGMMYNEQFF	TGTGCCAGCAGAACCGGACAGGGTGGTATGATGTACAATGAGCAGTTCTTC
.	TRBV7-8	TRBJ1-5	.	CASSLGQGNQPQHF	TGTGCCAGCAGCTTGGGGCAGGGCAATCAGCCCCAGCATTTT